The sequence of this TCR beta chain was determined in a study of blood T cell repertoires in COVID-19. Using immunoSEQ multiplex PCR, the repertoire was profiled, and TCRdb retains in-frame clones only, with some absent. The sample holds about 140,000 clones; 65% to 85% are singletons and the top ten take about 5.2%. The CDR3 length is 13 residues. Trimming stripped 2 bases from V and 7 bases from J, with 11 bases between. This TCR was sampled from a man in his sixties or seventies who had been exposed to COVID-19. This rearrangement joins TRBV12-3 or TRBV12-4 to TRBJ2-5; perhaps TRBD2 as D (5 bases). The material sequenced was PBMCs or T cells enriched from blood (not recorded which). This chain's CDR3 is CASSLSGYGTQYF. The CDR3 DNA reads TGTGCCAGCAGTTTATCGGGGTACGGGACCCAGTACTTC.